These 31 T cell receptor beta chains came from one sample sequenced in a study of blood T cell repertoires in COVID-19. Some clones are missing from TCRdb's copy, which holds only in-frame ones; the method was immunoSEQ multiplex PCR. Of a few hundred thousand clones listed, about 90% are singletons. Sequenced material: PBMCs or T cells enriched from blood (not recorded which). These receptors originate from a woman aged 25 to 45 who had recovered from COVID-19.

The chain employs TRBV7-2 and TRBJ1-6, with 7 bases fitting TRBD1. CDR1 is SGHTA, CDR2 FQGNSA, per germline. The CDR3 length is 15 residues. Germline trimming cut 1 base from V and 7 bases from J; bases unmatched to any gene: 4. CDR3 protein: CASSLEGQNNSPLHF. In DNA form, the CDR3 reads TGTGCCAGCAGCTTAGAGGGACAGAACAATTCACCCCTCCACTTT.

This clone was seen only once. The gene calls are TRBV28 and TRBJ2-4, with 7 bases aligning to TRBD2. Germline CDR1 and CDR2: MDHEN and SYDVKM. The CDR3 extends over 16 amino acids. Unmatched junction bases numbered 2, after V lost 0 bases and J lost 0 bases. The CDR3 region has the DNA TGTGCCAGCAGTTTATGGACGGGGGGAGCCAAAAACATTCAGTACTTC. Amino acid sequence: CASSLWTGGAKNIQYF.

The chain recombines TRBV5-4 with TRBJ1-6; TRBD1 matches at 9 bases. The germline V gene has CDR1 SGHNT and CDR2 YYREEE (reference sequence). V lost 0 bases to trimming and J lost 7 bases; unmatched junction nucleotides: 5. The CDR3 sequence is 16 residues long. This CDR3 reads CASSLASGTGNSPLHF. CDR3 bases: TGTGCCAGCAGCTTGGCCTCCGGGACAGGGAATTCACCCCTCCACTTT. Filled out from reference TRBV5-4 and TRBJ1-6, the complete variable domain reads ETGVTQSPTHLIKTRGQQVTLRCSSQSGHNTVSWYQQALGQGPQFIFQYYREEENGRGNFPPRFSGLQFPNYSSELNVNALELDDSALYLCASSLASGTGNSPLHFGNGTRLTVT.

V gene TRBV27 combines with J gene TRBJ1-5, with a possible D match to TRBD1 (5 bases). The V and J ends lost 3 bases and 0 bases respectively, with 9 bases between them. The CDR3 runs to 15 residues. Germline assignment: CDR1 MNHEY and CDR2 SMNVEV (reference sequence). CDR3 sequence reads: CASSFTGYSNQPQHF. The DNA for the CDR3 is TGTGCCAGCAGTTTTACAGGATATAGCAATCAGCCCCAGCATTTT.

This rearrangement joins TRBV28 to TRBJ1-1; 8 nucleotides align to TRBD1. Germline assignment: CDR1 MDHEN and CDR2 SYDVKM. This CDR3 has 15 amino acids. After removal of 3 bases from V and 2 bases from J, the junction contained 5 bases not matched to a gene. CDR3 bases: TGTGCCAGCAGTTTCAGGGGGCGGGGTAACACTGAAGCTTTCTTT. As protein: CASSFRGRGNTEAFF.

V and J are TRBV19 and TRBJ2-2; possible D gene TRBD2, 5 bases. There are 14 residues in the CDR3. Trimming took off 5 bases at V and 8 bases at J, with 15 bases between the two ends. Germline CDR1 reads LNHDA; CDR2 reads SQIVND (reference sequence). The CDR3 sequence is CASSRGSQAGELFF. DNA of the CDR3: TGTGCCAGTAGTCGCGGGTCGCAGGCTGGGGAGCTGTTTTTT.

The chain is built from TRBV5-6 and TRBJ1-4; 10 nucleotides agree with TRBD1. Germline CDR1 and CDR2: SGHDT and YYEEEE. V gave up 5 bases and J gave up 3 bases; unmatched junction bases: 7. The CDR3 extends over 16 amino acids. The CDR3 spells CASRSDRGRANEKLFF. The CDR3 coding sequence is TGTGCCAGCAGGTCCGACAGGGGGCGAGCTAATGAAAAACTGTTTTTT.

The CDR3 coding sequence is TGTGCCAGCAGCAGGGCTAACAATCAGCCCCAGCATTTT. Its protein is CASSRANNQPQHF. The chain links TRBV12-3 or TRBV12-4 to TRBJ1-5; possible D gene TRBD1, 5 bases. V lost 6 bases to trimming and J lost 3 bases, with 9 bases between them. This CDR3 has 13 residues.

The chain couples TRBV6-2 or TRBV6-3 to TRBJ2-2, with TRBD1 matching 9 bases. V lost 5 bases, J lost 4 bases, and 8 bases stayed unmatched. CDR1 is MNHEY, CDR2 SVGEGT, per germline. The CDR3 covers 16 residues. The CDR3 loop reads CASSRRTGGSTGELFF. For the CDR3, the DNA is TGTGCCAGCAGTCGCCGAACAGGGGGCAGCACCGGGGAGCTGTTTTTT.

V and J are TRBV7-6 and TRBJ1-2; 9 nucleotides agree with TRBD1. Germline-derived CDR1 and CDR2 are SGHVS and FNYEAQ. The J segment lost 0 bases and the V segment lost 5 bases, leaving 4 bases of the junction unmatched. The CDR3 totals 15 residues. The CDR3 DNA reads TGTGCCAGCAGCCCACGGGACAGGGCTAACTATGGCTACACCTTC. This translates into CASSPRDRANYGYTF.

The chain recombines TRBV2 with TRBJ1-4; D is perhaps TRBD1 (6 bases). Trimming stripped 6 bases from V and 3 bases from J, with 11 bases between. From germline, CDR1 is SNHLY and CDR2 FYNNEI. The CDR3 runs 14 residues. CDR3 protein: CASRPDSPNEKLFF. DNA of the CDR3: TGTGCCAGCAGGCCGGACAGCCCTAATGAAAAACTGTTTTTT.

This clone was counted a single time. The chain is built from TRBV24-1 and TRBJ2-2, with TRBD1 as a possible D gene (5 bases). Trimming took 5 bases from V and 0 from J, leaving 9 bases between them. The CDR3 length is 15 residues. The germline V gene has CDR1 KGHDR and CDR2 SFDVKD. The CDR3: CATSGTTANTGELFF. For the CDR3, the DNA is TGTGCCACCAGTGGGACAACCGCGAACACCGGGGAGCTGTTTTTT.

This chain joins TRBV7-9 and TRBJ1-6; a possible D gene is TRBD1 (5 bases). The CDR3 runs to 14 residues. V lost 2 bases and J lost 7, with 9 bases in between. Per germline, CDR1 SEHNR and CDR2 FQNEAQ (reference sequence). In DNA, the CDR3 is TGTGCCAGCAGCTTACGACAGCCAAATTCACCCCTCCACTTT. Translated, it gives CASSLRQPNSPLHF.

In DNA form, the CDR3 reads TGTGCCAGCAGTGAGGGACAGCAAGAGACCCAGTACTTC. It is translated as CASSEGQQETQYF. This chain joins TRBV28 and TRBJ2-5; 7 bases line up with TRBD1. The germline V gene has CDR1 MDHEN and CDR2 SYDVKM. V shed 5 bases and J 2 bases; nucleotides not matched to a gene: 2. The CDR3 length is 13 residues.

The chain employs TRBV7-9 and TRBJ2-5, with TRBD2 matching 11 bases. Germline V gives CDR1 SEHNR, CDR2 FQNEAQ (reference sequence). This CDR3 contains 14 residues. Germline trimming cut 0 bases from V and 9 bases from J; bases unmatched to any gene: 3. CDR3: CASSLAKTSGAQYF. The CDR3 nucleotides read TGTGCCAGCAGCTTAGCCAAGACTAGCGGGGCCCAGTACTTC.

This clone showed up just once. The gene calls are TRBV30 and TRBJ1-6; 9 positions agree with TRBD1. V lost 6 bases and J lost 11; bases outside the gene matches: 11. The CDR3 contains 14 residues. Germline CDR1 is GTSNPN and CDR2 is SVGIG (reference sequence). The CDR3 nucleotides read TGTGCCTGCCTTTCGGACAGGGGAGTTGCACCCCTCCACTTT. This codes for CACLSDRGVAPLHF. Supplemented by reference TRBV30 and TRBJ1-6, the full variable domain reads SQTIHQWPATLVQPVGSPLSLECTVEGTSNPNLYWYRQAAGRGLQLLFYSVGIGQISSEVPQNLSASRPQDRQFILSSKKLLLSDSGFYLCACLSDRGVAPLHFGNGTRLTVT.

The V gene is TRBV5-1, the J gene TRBJ2-7, with 8 bases identical to TRBD1. From germline, CDR1 is SGHRS and CDR2 YFSETQ. The trim removed 3 bases at V and 6 bases at J, leaving 5 bases unmatched. This CDR3 has 13 residues. The CDR3 here is CASSSLQGAEQYF. The DNA of the CDR3 is TGCGCCAGCAGCTCTCTCCAGGGGGCCGAGCAGTACTTC.

This chain uses TRBV7-8 with TRBJ1-6, with 8 nucleotides matching TRBD1. The V and J ends lost 2 bases and 1 base, in that order; junction bases with no gene match: 10. Germline V gene lookup returns CDR1 SGHVS and CDR2 FQNEAQ. The CDR3 loop spans 19 amino acids. The CDR3 loop is CASSLMGTGFGSYNSPLHF. Written as DNA, the CDR3 is TGTGCCAGCAGCTTAATGGGGACAGGCTTTGGATCCTATAATTCACCCCTCCACTTT. Full variable domain (rest looked up from reference TRBV7-8 and TRBJ1-6): GAGVSQSPRYKVAKRGQDVALRCDPISGHVSLFWYQQALGQGPEFLTYFQNEAQLDKSGLPSDRFFAERPEGSVSTLKIQRTQQEDSAVYLCASSLMGTGFGSYNSPLHFGNGTRLTVT.

The chain links TRBV3-1 (or the pseudogene TRBV3-2) to TRBJ2-1; D gene unclear. This CDR3 spans 14 amino acids. CDR1 and CDR2 (germline): LGHDT, YNNKEL (reference sequence). The V end lost 1 base, the J end lost 4 bases, and 8 bases lay between the germline ends. The CDR3 coding sequence is TGTGCCAGCAGCCAAGGAGAGTGGTACAATGAGCAGTTCTTC. Encoded protein: CASSQGEWYNEQFF.

This clone came up once. The chain links TRBV24-1 to TRBJ2-3, with 7 bases matching TRBD2. Per the germline V gene, CDR1 is KGHDR and CDR2 is SFDVKD. J was trimmed by 0 bases and V by 7 bases; bases with no gene match: 6. The CDR3 has 15 residues. The CDR3, as DNA: TGTGCCACCAGGGCCGGGGGGTCTAGCACAGATACGCAGTATTTT. It encodes CATRAGGSSTDTQYF.

This clone came up once. This chain connects TRBV7-8 to TRBJ2-5, with TRBD2 matching over 7 bases. From germline, CDR1 is SGHVS and CDR2 FQNEAQ. CDR3 size: 15 residues. V shed 2 bases and J 2 bases; nucleotides not matched to a gene: 5. The CDR3: CASSLLVGGQETQYF. The CDR3 DNA sequence: TGTGCCAGCAGCTTATTGGTGGGGGGGCAAGAGACCCAGTACTTC.

The chain uses TRBV3-1 (or the pseudogene TRBV3-2) and TRBJ1-2; D gene uncertain. CDR1 and CDR2 from the germline V gene are LGHDT and YNNKEL (reference sequence). CDR3 size: 15 residues. Trimming shortened V by 0 bases and J by 2 bases, and 10 bases separated the two germline ends. The CDR3 sequence: CASSQDAAHNYGYTF. CDR3 nucleotide sequence: TGTGCCAGCAGCCAAGATGCAGCGCACAACTATGGCTACACCTTC.

The chain employs TRBV4-1 and TRBJ2-3; TRBD2 matches 8 bases. V lost 4 bases and J lost 2; bases outside the gene matches: 8. This CDR3 contains 16 residues. Looked up from germline, CDR1 is MGHRA and CDR2 is YSYEKL. The CDR3 DNA is TGCGCCAGCAGCCGAGCGTTAGCGGGATCCACAGATACGCAGTATTTT. It is translated as CASSRALAGSTDTQYF.

The rearrangement joins TRBV28 to TRBJ2-3, with D unresolved. The germline CDR1 and CDR2 sequences are MDHEN and SYDVKM. The CDR3 totals 17 residues. Trimming stripped 2 bases from V and 0 bases from J, with 15 bases between. CDR3 in DNA: TGTGCCAGCAGTTTACCCGTGCTAGGAACTAGCACAGATACGCAGTATTTT. Amino acid sequence: CASSLPVLGTSTDTQYF.

The chain carries TRBV24-1 and TRBJ2-1; 9 bases line up with TRBD2. Germline-derived CDR1 and CDR2 are KGHDR and SFDVKD. The CDR3 totals 14 residues. The ends lost 10 bases at V and 4 bases at J; junction bases unmatched: 7. Written as DNA, the CDR3 is TGTGCCACGGCTAGCGGGGCCACATACAATGAGCAGTTCTTC. The encoded protein is CATASGATYNEQFF.

The V gene is TRBV6-5, the J gene TRBJ2-4; a possible D gene is TRBD1 (6 bases). The V and J ends lost 6 bases and 0 bases respectively, with 9 bases between them. Germline CDR1 MNHEY, CDR2 SVGAGI. The CDR3 runs to 14 residues. The CDR3 region is CASRPTGAKNIQYF. The CDR3 DNA follows: TGTGCCAGCAGACCGACAGGAGCCAAAAACATTCAGTACTTC.

V and J are TRBV7-6 and TRBJ1-1; tentative D call: TRBD1 (6 bases). V lost 3 bases and J lost 1, with 12 bases in between. The CDR3 is made up of 15 amino acids. Germline V gene data show CDR1 as SGHVS and CDR2 as FNYEAQ. The CDR3 spells CASSFAGDANTEAFF. The DNA of the CDR3 is TGTGCCAGCAGCTTCGCAGGGGACGCGAACACTGAAGCTTTCTTT.

The V and J genes are TRBV12-5 and TRBJ2-1; D remains unclear. V gave up 2 bases and J gave up 7 bases, with 3 bases separating them. The germline CDR1 and CDR2 sequences are LGHNT and FRNRAP. The CDR3 consists of 11 residues. For the CDR3, the DNA is TGTGCTAGTGGTTTGTCTAATGAGCAGTTCTTC. Translating gives CASGLSNEQFF.

The count of this clone is one. The rearrangement joins TRBV7-2 to TRBJ1-3; D is perhaps TRBD1 (6 bases). CDR1 is SGHTA and CDR2 is FQGNSA in the germline V gene. The V end lost 7 bases, the J end lost 5 bases, and 12 bases lay between the germline ends. The CDR3 extends over 13 amino acids. The CDR3 region is CASKKDSRNTIYF. DNA of the CDR3: TGTGCCAGCAAGAAGGACAGTCGAAACACCATATATTTT.

The rearrangement links TRBV28 to TRBJ2-7; 7 bases match TRBD1. The CDR3 is 14 amino acids. V lost 7 bases, J lost 9 bases, and 15 bases stayed unmatched. Germline V gene lookup returns CDR1 MDHEN and CDR2 SYDVKM. Here the CDR3 DNA reads TGTGCCAGCAAGTTGTCAGACAGGGCGCACGGGCAGTACTTC. As protein: CASKLSDRAHGQYF.

The rearrangement uses TRBV2 and TRBJ1-2; 8 bases match TRBD1. The germline CDR1 and CDR2 sequences are SNHLY and FYNNEI. There are 14 residues in the CDR3. The junction had 10 bases not matched to a gene; V was cut back by 5 bases and J by 8 bases. CDR3 sequence: CASSRDRGLEGYTF. In DNA, the CDR3 is TGTGCCAGCAGTCGCGACAGGGGACTGGAGGGCTACACCTTC.